A single sample gave rise to the 4 T cell receptor beta chains below, sequenced in a study of blood T cell repertoires in COVID-19 (dated by TCRdb to the early 2020s). The library was produced with the immunoSEQ multiplex PCR assay. TCRdb carries this immuneACCESS record with in-frame sequences only. Its versions omit some clonotypes, under half of them owing to an unresolved V gene in the studies checked, with the rest unexplained. Recorded for this sample are about 190,000 clones; approximately 79% of them occurred a single time. Of the sample, about 13% falls within the top ten clones. The sequenced sample consisted of peripheral blood. These receptors were taken from a man in his fifties who had recovered from COVID-19.

The chain joins TRBV11-2 to TRBJ2-3, with unresolved D. In germline, CDR1 is SGHAT, CDR2 FQNNGV. Trimming took off 7 bases at V and 5 bases at J, with 10 bases between the two ends. The CDR3 is 12 residues long. Here the CDR3 reads CASIDYGDTQYF. As DNA, the CDR3 is TGTGCCAGCATCGATTACGGAGATACGCAGTATTTT.

This clone came up a few times. The V call is TRBV6-6, the J call TRBJ2-7; 7 bases align to TRBD1. This CDR3 comprises 13 residues. Germline V gene sequence: CDR1 MNHNY, CDR2 SVGAGI (reference sequence). Germline trimming cut 6 bases from V and 2 bases from J; bases unmatched to any gene: 4. This CDR3 reads CASRDRATYEQYF. DNA of the CDR3: TGTGCCAGCAGAGACAGGGCAACCTACGAGCAGTACTTC.

The chain carries TRBV7-8 and TRBJ2-2, with TRBD2 identical over 7 bases. J was trimmed by 1 base and V by 1 base; bases with no gene match: 15. The CDR3 runs to 20 residues. The V gene's germline CDR1 is SGHVS and CDR2 FQNEAQ. The CDR3 DNA reads as TGTGCCAGCAGCTTAGGACGACTAGCACTCCGGGCATTGAACACCGGGGAGCTGTTTTTT. It translates to CASSLGRLALRALNTGELFF.

The chain links TRBV7-2 to TRBJ2-2, with D possibly matching TRBD2 (5 bases). The CDR3 has 14 residues. The V gene lost 4 bases and the J gene lost 4 bases, with 10 bases spanning the gap. CDR1 is SGHTA, CDR2 FQGNSA, per germline. CDR3 DNA: TGTGCCAGCAGCTCTACTAGAGGCACCGGGGAGCTGTTTTTT. Its translation: CASSSTRGTGELFF.